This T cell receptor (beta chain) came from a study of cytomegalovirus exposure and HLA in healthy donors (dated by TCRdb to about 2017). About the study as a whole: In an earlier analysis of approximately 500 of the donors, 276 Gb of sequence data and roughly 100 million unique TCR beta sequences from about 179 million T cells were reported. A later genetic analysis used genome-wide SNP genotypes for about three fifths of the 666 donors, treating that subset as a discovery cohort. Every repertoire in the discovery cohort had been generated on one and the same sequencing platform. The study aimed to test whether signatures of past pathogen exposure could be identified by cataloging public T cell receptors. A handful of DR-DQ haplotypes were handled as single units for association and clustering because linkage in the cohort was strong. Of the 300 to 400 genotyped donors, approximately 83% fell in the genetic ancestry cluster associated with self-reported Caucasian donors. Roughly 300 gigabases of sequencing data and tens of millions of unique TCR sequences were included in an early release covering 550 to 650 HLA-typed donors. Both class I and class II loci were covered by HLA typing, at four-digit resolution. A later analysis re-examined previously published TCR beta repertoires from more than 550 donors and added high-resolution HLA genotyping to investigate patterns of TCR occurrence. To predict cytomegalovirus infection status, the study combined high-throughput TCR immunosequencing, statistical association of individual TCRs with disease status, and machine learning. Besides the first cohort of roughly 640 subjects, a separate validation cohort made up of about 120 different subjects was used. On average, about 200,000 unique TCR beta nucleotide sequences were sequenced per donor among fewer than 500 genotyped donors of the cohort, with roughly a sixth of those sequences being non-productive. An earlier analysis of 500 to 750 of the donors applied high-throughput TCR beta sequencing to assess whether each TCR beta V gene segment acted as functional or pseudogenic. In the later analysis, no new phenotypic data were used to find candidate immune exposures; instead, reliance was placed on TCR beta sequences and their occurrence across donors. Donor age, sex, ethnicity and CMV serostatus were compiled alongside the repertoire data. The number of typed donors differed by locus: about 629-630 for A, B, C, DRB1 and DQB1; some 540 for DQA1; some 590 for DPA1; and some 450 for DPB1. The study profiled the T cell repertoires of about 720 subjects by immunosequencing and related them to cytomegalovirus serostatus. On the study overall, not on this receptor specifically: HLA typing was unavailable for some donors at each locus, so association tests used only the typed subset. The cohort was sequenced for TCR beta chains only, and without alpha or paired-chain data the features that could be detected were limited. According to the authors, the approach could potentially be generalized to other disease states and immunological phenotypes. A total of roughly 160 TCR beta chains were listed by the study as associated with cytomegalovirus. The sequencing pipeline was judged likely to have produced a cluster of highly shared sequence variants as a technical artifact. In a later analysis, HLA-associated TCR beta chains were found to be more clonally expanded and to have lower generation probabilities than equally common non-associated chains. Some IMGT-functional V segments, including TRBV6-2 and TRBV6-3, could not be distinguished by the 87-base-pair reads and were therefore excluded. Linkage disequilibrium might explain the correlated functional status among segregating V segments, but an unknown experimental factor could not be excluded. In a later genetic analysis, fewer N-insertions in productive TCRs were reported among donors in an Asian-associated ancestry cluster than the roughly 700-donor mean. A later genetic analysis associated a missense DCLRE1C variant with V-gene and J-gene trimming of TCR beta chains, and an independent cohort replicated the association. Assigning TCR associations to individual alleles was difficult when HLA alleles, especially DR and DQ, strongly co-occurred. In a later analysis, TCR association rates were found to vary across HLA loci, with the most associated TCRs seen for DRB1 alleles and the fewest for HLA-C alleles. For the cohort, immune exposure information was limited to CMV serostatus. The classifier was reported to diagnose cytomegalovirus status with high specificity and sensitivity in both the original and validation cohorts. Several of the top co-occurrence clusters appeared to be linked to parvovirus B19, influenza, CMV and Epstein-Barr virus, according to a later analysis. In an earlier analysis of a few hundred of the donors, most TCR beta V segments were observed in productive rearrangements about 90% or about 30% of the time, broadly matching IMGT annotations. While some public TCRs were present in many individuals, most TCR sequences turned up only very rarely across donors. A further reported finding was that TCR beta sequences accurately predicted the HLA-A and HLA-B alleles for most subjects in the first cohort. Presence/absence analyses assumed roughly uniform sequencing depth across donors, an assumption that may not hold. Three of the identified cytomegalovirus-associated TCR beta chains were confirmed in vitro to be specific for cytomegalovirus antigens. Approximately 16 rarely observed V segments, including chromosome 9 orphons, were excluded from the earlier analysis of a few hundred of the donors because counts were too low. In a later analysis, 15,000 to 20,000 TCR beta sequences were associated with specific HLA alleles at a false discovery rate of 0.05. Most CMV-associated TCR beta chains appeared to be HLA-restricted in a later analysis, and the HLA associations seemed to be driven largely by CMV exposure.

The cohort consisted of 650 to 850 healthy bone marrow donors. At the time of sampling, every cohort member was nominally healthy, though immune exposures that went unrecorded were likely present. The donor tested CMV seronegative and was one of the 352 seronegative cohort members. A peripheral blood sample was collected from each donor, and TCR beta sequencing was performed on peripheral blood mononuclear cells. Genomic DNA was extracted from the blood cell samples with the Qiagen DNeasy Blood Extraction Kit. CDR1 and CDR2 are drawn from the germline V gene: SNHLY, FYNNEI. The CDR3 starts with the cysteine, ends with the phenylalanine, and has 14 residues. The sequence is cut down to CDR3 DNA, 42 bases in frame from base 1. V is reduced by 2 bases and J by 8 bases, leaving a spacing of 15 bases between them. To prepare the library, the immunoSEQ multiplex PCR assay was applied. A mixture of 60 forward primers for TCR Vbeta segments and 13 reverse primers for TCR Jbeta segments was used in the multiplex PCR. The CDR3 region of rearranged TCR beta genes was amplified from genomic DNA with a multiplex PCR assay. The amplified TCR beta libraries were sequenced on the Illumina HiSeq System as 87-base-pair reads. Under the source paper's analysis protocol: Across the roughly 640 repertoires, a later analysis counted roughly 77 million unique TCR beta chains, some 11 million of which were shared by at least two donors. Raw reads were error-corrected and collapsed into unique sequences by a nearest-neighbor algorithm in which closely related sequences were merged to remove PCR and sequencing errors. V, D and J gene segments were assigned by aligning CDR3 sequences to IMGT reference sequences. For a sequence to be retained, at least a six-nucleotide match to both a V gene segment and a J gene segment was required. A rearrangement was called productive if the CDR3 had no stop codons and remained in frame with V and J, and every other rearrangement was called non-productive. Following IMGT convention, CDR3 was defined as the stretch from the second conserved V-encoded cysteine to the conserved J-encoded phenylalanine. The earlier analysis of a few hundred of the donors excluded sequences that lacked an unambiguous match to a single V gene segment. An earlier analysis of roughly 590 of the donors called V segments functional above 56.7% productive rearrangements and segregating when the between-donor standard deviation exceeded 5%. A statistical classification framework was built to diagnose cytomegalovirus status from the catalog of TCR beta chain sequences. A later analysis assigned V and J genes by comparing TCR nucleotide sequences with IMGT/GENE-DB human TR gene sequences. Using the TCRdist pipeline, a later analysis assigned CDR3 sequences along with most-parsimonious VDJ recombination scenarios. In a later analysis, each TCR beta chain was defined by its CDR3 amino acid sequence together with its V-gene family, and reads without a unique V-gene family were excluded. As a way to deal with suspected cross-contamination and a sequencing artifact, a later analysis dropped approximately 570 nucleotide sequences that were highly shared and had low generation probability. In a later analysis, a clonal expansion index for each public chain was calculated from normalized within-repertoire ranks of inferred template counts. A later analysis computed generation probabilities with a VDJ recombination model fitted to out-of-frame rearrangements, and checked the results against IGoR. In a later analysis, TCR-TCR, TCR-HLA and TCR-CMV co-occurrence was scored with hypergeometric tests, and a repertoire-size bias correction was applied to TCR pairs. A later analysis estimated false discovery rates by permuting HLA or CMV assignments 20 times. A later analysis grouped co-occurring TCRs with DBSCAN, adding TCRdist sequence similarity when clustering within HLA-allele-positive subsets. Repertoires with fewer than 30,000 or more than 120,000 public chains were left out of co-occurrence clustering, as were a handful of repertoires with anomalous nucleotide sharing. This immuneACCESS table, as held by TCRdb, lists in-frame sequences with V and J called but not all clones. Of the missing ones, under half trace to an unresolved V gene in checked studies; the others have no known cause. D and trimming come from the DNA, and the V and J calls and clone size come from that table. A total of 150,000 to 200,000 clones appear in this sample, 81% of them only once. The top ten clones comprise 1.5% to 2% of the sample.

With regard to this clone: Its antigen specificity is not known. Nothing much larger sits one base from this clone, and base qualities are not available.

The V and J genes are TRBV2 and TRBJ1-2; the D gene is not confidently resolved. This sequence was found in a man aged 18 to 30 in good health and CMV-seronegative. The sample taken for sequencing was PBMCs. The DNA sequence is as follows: TGTGCCAGCAGTGAACGACTGCCACTGAGAGGCTACACCTTC. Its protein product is CASSERLPLRGYTF.